This T cell receptor beta chain was obtained from a study of CD8 T cells in Susac syndrome. Germline V gene lookup returns CDR1 SNHLY and CDR2 FYNNEI. V lost 7 bases and J lost 4; bases outside the gene matches: 13. The CDR3 consists of 16 residues. After extraction with the RNeasy kit, 0.5 to 1 ug of the RNA was reverse transcribed using random hexamers. Via MiXCR, TCRdb re-called the immunoSEQ multiplex PCR reads, giving one row per CDR3 protein. The repertoire holds around 180,000 distinct CDR3 sequences, approximately 95% seen once, with roughly 0.098% in the top ten. The material sequenced was CD4+ T cells from PBMCs. V is TRBV2 and J is TRBJ2-7; 10 bases match TRBD1. This receptor was obtained from a human donor with multiple sclerosis. CDR3 region: CASISIGTGEVYEQYF. CDR3 DNA sequence: TGTGCCAGCATCTCGATCGGGACAGGGGAAGTGTACGAGCAGTACTTC.